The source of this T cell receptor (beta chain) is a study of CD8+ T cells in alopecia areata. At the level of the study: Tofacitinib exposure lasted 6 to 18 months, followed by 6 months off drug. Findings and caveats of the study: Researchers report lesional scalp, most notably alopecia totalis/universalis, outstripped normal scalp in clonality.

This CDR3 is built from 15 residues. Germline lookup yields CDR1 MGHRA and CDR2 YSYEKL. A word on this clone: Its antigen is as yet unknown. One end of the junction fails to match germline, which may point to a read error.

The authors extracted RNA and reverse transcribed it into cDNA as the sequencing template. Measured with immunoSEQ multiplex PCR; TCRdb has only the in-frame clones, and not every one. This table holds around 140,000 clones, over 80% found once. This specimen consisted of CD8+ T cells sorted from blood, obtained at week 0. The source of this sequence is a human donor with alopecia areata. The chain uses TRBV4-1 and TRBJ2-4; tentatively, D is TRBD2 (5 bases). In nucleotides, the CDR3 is TGCGCCAGCAGTCAAGGGAGCACCACCAAAAACATTCAGTACTTC. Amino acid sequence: CASSQGSTTKNIQYF.